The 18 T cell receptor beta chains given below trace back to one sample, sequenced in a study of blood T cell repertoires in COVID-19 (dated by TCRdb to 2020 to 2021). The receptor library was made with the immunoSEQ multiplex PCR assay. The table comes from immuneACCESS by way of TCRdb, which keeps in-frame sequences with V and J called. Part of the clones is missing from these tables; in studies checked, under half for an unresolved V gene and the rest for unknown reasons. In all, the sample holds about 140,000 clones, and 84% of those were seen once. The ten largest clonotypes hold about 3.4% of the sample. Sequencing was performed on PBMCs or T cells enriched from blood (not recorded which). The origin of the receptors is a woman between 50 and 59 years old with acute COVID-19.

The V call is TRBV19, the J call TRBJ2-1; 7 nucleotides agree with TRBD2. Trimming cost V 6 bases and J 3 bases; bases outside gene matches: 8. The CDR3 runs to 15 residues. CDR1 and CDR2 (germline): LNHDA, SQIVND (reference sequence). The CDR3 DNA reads TGTGCCAGTAGCCCCAGGAGCGGGGTCTACAATGAGCAGTTCTTC. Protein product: CASSPRSGVYNEQFF.

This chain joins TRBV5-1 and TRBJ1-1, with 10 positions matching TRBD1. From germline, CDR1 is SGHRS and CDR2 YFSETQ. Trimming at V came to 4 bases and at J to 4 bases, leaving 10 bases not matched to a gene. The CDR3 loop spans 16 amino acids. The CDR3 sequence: CASSHPTGGISTEAFF. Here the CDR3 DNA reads TGCGCCAGCAGCCACCCGACAGGGGGCATAAGCACTGAAGCTTTCTTT.

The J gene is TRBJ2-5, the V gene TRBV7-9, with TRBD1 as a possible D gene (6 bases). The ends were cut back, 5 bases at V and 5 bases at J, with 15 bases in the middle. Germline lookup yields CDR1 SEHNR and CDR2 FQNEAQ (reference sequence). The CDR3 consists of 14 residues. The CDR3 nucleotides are TGTGCCAGCAGCCCCCCCACAGGGATGGAGACCCAGTACTTC. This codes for CASSPPTGMETQYF.

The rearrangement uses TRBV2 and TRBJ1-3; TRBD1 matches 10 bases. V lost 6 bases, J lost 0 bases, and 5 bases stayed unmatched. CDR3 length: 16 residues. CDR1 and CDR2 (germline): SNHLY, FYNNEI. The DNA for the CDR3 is TGTGCCAGCAGACCGGGACAGGGGTACTCTGGAAACACCATATATTTT. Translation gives CASRPGQGYSGNTIYF.

In DNA, the CDR3 is TGTGCCAGCAGCGTAGCTGTGGGGGGGGCAGGGGGCTCCCTGACTGAGCAGTTCTTC. Protein product: CASSVAVGGAGGSLTEQFF. The chain couples TRBV9 to TRBJ2-1; D might be TRBD1 (8 bases). V shed 0 bases and J shed 9 bases, with 28 bases lying between them. This CDR3 spans 19 amino acids. Germline V CDR1 and CDR2: SGDLS, YYNGEE.

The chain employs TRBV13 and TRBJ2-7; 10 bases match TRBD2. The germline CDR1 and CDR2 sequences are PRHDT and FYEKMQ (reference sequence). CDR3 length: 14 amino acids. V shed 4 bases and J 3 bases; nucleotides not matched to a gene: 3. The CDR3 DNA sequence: TGTGCCAGCAGCTCTAGCGGGGGTTACTACGAGCAGTACTTC. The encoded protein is CASSSSGGYYEQYF. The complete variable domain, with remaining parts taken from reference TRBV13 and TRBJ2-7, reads AAGVIQSPRHLIKEKRETATLKCYPIPRHDTVYWYQQGPGQDPQFLISFYEKMQSDKGSIPDRFSAQQFSDYHSELNMSSLELGDSALYFCASSSSGGYYEQYFGPGTRLTVT.

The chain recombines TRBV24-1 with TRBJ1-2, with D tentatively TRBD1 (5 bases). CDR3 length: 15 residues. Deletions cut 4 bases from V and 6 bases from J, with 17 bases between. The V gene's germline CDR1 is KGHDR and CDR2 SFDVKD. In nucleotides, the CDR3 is TGTGCCACCAGTGACCCTTCCAGGGTGGATCATGGCTACACCTTC. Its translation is CATSDPSRVDHGYTF.

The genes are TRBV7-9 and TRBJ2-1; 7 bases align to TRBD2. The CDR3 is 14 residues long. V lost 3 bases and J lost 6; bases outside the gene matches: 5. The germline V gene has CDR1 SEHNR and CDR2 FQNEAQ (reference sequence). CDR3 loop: CASSFGLGSNEQFF. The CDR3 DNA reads TGTGCCAGCAGCTTCGGACTAGGAAGCAATGAGCAGTTCTTC.

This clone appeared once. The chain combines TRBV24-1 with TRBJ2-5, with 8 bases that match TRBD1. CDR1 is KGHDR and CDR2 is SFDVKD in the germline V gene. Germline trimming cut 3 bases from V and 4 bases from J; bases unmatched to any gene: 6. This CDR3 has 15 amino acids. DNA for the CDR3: TGTGCCACCAGTGATATGACAGGGGAGGTAGAGACCCAGTACTTC. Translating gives CATSDMTGEVETQYF.

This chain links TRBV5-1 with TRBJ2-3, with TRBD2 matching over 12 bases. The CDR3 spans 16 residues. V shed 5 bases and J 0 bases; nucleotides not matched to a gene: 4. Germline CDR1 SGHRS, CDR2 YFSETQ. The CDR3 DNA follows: TGCGCCAGCAGACGCGGACTAGCGGGGAGCACAGATACGCAGTATTTT. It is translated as CASRRGLAGSTDTQYF.

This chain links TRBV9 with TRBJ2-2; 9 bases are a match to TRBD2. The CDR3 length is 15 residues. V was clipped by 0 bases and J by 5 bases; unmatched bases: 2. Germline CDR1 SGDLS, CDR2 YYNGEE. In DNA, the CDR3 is TGTGCCAGCAGCGTAGGCGGGAGGGATACCGGGGAGCTGTTTTTT. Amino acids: CASSVGGRDTGELFF.

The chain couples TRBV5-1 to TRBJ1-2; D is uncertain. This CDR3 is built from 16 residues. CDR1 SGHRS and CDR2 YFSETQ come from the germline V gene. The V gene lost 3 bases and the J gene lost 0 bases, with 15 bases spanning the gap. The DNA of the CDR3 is TGCGCCAGCAGCTACGCCCCCTCCGGGGCTAACTATGGCTACACCTTC. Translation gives CASSYAPSGANYGYTF. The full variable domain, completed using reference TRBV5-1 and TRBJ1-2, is KAGVTQTPRYLIKTRGQQVTLSCSPISGHRSVSWYQQTPGQGLQFLFEYFSETQRNKGNFPGRFSGRQFSNSRSEMNVSTLELGDSALYLCASSYAPSGANYGYTFGSGTRLTVV.

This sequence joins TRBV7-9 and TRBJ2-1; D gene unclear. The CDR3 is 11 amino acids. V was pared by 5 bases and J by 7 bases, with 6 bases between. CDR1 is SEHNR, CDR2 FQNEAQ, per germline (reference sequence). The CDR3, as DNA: TGTGCCAGCAGCCAGATGAATGAGCAGTTCTTC. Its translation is CASSQMNEQFF.

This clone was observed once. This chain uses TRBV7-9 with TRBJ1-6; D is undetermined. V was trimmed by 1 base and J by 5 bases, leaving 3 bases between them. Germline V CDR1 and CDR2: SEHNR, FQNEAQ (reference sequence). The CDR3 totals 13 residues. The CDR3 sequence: CASSLDNNSPLHF. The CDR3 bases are TGTGCCAGCAGCTTAGACAATAATTCACCCCTCCACTTT.

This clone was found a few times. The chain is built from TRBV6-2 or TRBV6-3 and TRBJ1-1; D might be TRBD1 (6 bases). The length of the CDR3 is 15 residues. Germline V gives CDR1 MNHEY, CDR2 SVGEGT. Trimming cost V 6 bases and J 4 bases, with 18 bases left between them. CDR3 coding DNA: TGTGCCAGCAGCCCCTTTTTGCTAGGGGGCACTGAAGCTTTCTTT. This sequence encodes CASSPFLLGGTEAFF.

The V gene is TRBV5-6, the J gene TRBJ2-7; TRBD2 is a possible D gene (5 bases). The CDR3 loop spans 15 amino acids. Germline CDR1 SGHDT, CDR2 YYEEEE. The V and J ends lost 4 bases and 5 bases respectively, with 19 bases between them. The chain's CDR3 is CASSGMSRLRDEQYF. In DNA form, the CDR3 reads TGTGCCAGCAGCGGTATGTCCAGGTTGAGGGACGAGCAGTACTTC.

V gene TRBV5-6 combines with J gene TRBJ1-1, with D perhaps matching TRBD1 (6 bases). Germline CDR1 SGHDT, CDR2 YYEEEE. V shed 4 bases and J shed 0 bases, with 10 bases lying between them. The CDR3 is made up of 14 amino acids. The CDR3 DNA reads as TGTGCCAGCAGCCGGGGGGCGGTGAACACTGAAGCTTTCTTT. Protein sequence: CASSRGAVNTEAFF.

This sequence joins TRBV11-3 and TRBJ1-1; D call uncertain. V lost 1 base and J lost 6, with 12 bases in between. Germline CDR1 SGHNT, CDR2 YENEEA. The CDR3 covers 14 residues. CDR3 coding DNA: TGTGCCAGCAGCTTAGTTAGCGGGGATCCTGAAGCTTTCTTT. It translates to CASSLVSGDPEAFF.